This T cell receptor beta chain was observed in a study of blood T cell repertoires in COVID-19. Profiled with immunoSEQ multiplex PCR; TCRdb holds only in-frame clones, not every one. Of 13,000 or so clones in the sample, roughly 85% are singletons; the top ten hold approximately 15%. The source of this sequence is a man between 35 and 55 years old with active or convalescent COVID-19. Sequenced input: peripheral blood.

CDR3: CASSLVLAGTTDTQYF. The CDR3 DNA reads TGTGCCAGCAGCTTGGTACTAGCGGGGACCACAGATACGCAGTATTTT. The V and J genes are TRBV5-4 and TRBJ2-3; TRBD2 aligns across 10 bases. Per germline, CDR1 SGHNT and CDR2 YYREEE (reference sequence). The ends lost 0 bases at V and 2 bases at J; junction bases unmatched: 3. The CDR3 is made up of 16 amino acids.